A selection of T cell receptor beta chains follows, all from one sample in a study of T cells in Graves' hyperthyroidism and ophthalmopathy. TCRdb re-called the multiplex PCR reads through MiXCR, storing one row per CDR3 protein. The profile shows 350,000 to 450,000 distinct CDR3 sequences, approximately 13% of them singletons. Sequenced: blood. Source of these receptors: a woman aged 60 to 75 with Graves' hyperthyroidism. The CDR3 runs from the conserved cysteine through the conserved F or W. Each record gives: D gene, V gene, clone size, J gene, CDR3 DNA, CDR3 protein. D genes are given only for firm matches. Not every row has a clone size; where given, it reads once, few, many or a size class.

>.|TRBV20-1|many|TRBJ1-5
TGCAGTGCTAGAGTGGGATCGAGCAATCAGCCCCAGCATTTT
CSARVGSSNQPQHF
>.|TRBV11-1|many|TRBJ2-1
TGTGCCAGCAGCCCCCCGCCCGGGTACAATGAGCAGTTCTTC
CASSPPPGYNEQFF
>TRBD1|TRBV18|many|TRBJ1-2
TGTGCCAGCTCACCCGGGACAGCAGAATATGGCTACACCTTC
CASSPGTAEYGYTF
>.|TRBV12-3/TRBV12-4|many|TRBJ2-7
TGTGCCAGCAGTGCCCGGGACCCCATACGAGGCTACGAGCAGTACTTC
CASSARDPIRGYEQYF
>.|TRBV12-3/TRBV12-4|many|TRBJ2-7
TGTGCCAGCAGTTCCAGGGGCGAGCAGTACTTC
CASSSRGEQYF
>.|TRBV7-2|.|TRBJ1-2
TGTGCCAGCAGCCCTAGGGCCCTCGGGATCGGCTATGGCTACACCTTC
CASSPRALGIGYGYTF
>.|TRBV12-3/TRBV12-4|many|TRBJ2-2
TGTGCCAGCAGGGATAACGGGGAGCTGTTTTTT
CASRDNGELFF
>.|TRBV7-9|.|TRBJ1-5
TGTGCCAGCAGCTTAGCAAGCGCGGGCAATCAGCCCCAGCATTTT
CASSLASAGNQPQHF
>.|TRBV11-3|many|TRBJ2-1
TGTGCCAGCAGCTTCACACGTTACAATGAGCAGTTCTTC
CASSFTRYNEQFF
>.|TRBV9|.|TRBJ1-1
TGTGCCAGCAGCGTAAGGGGGTTTTTAGGGAACACTGAAGCTTTCTTT
CASSVRGFLGNTEAFF
>.|TRBV2|many|TRBJ1-2
TGTGCCAGCCTAGATTATGGCTACACCTTC
CASLDYGYTF
>TRBD2|TRBV7-9|few|TRBJ2-1
TGTGCCAGCAGCCCTCTAGCGGGGGGGAGGGGCAATGAGCAGTTCTTC
CASSPLAGGRGNEQFF
>.|TRBV18|.|TRBJ2-5
TGTGCCAGCTCACCACCGAGCAGGGTGGAAGAGACCCAGTACTTC
CASSPPSRVEETQYF
>.|TRBV28|many|TRBJ1-5
TGTGCCAGCAGTTTACGGCACCTCTTGGGAAATCAGCCCCAGCATTTT
CASSLRHLLGNQPQHF
>TRBD2|TRBV20-1|many|TRBJ2-1
TGCAGTGCTGTACCCATTTCCGGGAGGGCTAGGGGGAATGAGCAGTTCTTC
CSAVPISGRARGNEQFF
>.|TRBV27|many|TRBJ1-1
TGTGCCAGCAGTCCTGGGGGGGGGATGAACACTGAAGCTTTCTTT
CASSPGGGMNTEAFF
>TRBD2|TRBV3-1|.|TRBJ2-5
TGTGCCAGCAGCCAACTAGCGGGCGGGTGGGAGACCCAGTACTTC
CASSQLAGGWETQYF
>TRBD1|TRBV4-2|many|TRBJ2-7
TGTGCCAGCAGCCAAGAGGGACAGGGAGGAGACGAGCAGTACTTC
CASSQEGQGGDEQYF
>.|TRBV7-9|many|TRBJ2-2
TGTGCCAGCAGCCCCCCCGGGACAAGGGTGGCCGGGGAGCTGTTTTTT
CASSPPGTRVAGELFF
>TRBD2|TRBV18|.|TRBJ2-7
TGTGCCAGCTCACCAAGACTAGCGGGAGCTTTCAACGAGCAGTACTTC
CASSPRLAGAFNEQYF
>TRBD1|TRBV28|.|TRBJ1-6
TGTGCCAGCAGTCCCTCCCCGGGACAGGGGAATTCACCCCTCCACTTT
CASSPSPGQGNSPLHF
>TRBD1|TRBV6-1|.|TRBJ2-2
TGTGCCAACAGTGAGAGGACAGGCTCAGACACCGGGGAGCTGTTTTTT
CANSERTGSDTGELFF
>.|TRBV20-1|many|TRBJ2-1
TGCAGTGCTAGAGGGGGCCCCTCCTACAATGAGCAGTTCTTC
CSARGGPSYNEQFF
>TRBD2|TRBV2|many|TRBJ2-5
TGTGCCAGCGGCGGACTAGCCGGGAGCGGATTGGGAGAGACCCAGTACTTC
CASGGLAGSGLGETQYF
>TRBD2|TRBV6-4|.|TRBJ2-1
TGTGCCAGCAGTGACGGACTAGCTGGATTCGAGCAGTTCTTC
CASSDGLAGFEQFF
>.|TRBV11-2|many|TRBJ2-2
TGTGCCAGCAGCAGGGGGACGGGCACCGGGGAGCTGTTTTTT
CASSRGTGTGELFF
>.|TRBV9|many|TRBJ1-1
TGTGCCAGCAGCTCCACTGTTGCGATGAACACTGAAGCTTTCTTT
CASSSTVAMNTEAFF
>TRBD1|TRBV6-5|many|TRBJ2-7
TGTGCCAGCAGTTACTCGACAGGGGGCTATTACGAGCAGTACTTC
CASSYSTGGYYEQYF
>TRBD2|TRBV28|many|TRBJ2-7
TGTGCCAGCAGTTTTACCGGGAGGGCCGACGAGCAGTACTTC
CASSFTGRADEQYF
>.|TRBV11-3|many|TRBJ2-1
TGTGCCAGCAGCTTGGGGAGGAGGGACCACAATGAGCAGTTCTTC
CASSLGRRDHNEQFF
>.|TRBV5-6|many|TRBJ1-1
TGTGCCAGCAGCTTGGACACGGTACCTTTCTTT
CASSLDTVPFF
>TRBD2|TRBV24-1|few|TRBJ2-1
TGTGCCACCAGTGACCCTAATACGGGGGGGAGCTCCTACAATGAGCAGTTCTTC
CATSDPNTGGSSYNEQFF
>TRBD1|TRBV28|few|TRBJ1-2
TGTGCCAGCAGTCCCACAGGGGGCTACGGCTATGGCTACACCTTC
CASSPTGGYGYGYTF
>TRBD2|TRBV7-6|many|TRBJ2-3
TGTGCCAGCAGCTCGGGACTAGCGGGAGTGGGTACGCAGTATTTT
CASSSGLAGVGTQYF
>.|TRBV6-6|few|TRBJ1-5
TGTGCCAGCAGTTACGAAAAAGGGTATAGCAATCAGCCCCAGCATTTT
CASSYEKGYSNQPQHF
>TRBD1|TRBV24-1|many|TRBJ2-3
TGTGCCACCAGTGTTAGAGGGATGACAGGGACAGATACGCAGTATTTT
CATSVRGMTGTDTQYF
>.|TRBV11-2|many|TRBJ2-2
TGTGCCAGCAGCAAGGATCAGACCGGAAGGGAGCTGTTTTTT
CASSKDQTGRELFF
>TRBD1|TRBV6-1|many|TRBJ2-7
TGTGCCAGCAGCCCGGACAGGAACACCTACGAGCAGTACTTC
CASSPDRNTYEQYF
>TRBD1|TRBV9|.|TRBJ1-2
TGTGCCAGCAGCGTAGGGGACAGAGAAGGCTACACCTTC
CASSVGDREGYTF
>.|TRBV12-3/TRBV12-4|few|TRBJ1-5
TGTGCCCGCAGTTTAGCCGATGGGGGGCCCCAGCATTTT
CARSLADGGPQHF
>TRBD1|TRBV7-9|many|TRBJ2-7
TGTGCCAGCAGCTTAGCTGGACAGGGGGTCAACGAGCAGTACTTC
CASSLAGQGVNEQYF
>.|TRBV13|few|TRBJ2-7
TGTACCAGCAGCTCAGACTCCTACGAGCAGTACTTC
CTSSSDSYEQYF
>.|TRBV4-1|.|TRBJ1-4
TGCGCCAGCAGCTCCAGGGCAGCACCAACTAATGAAAAACTGTTTTTT
CASSSRAAPTNEKLFF
>TRBD1|TRBV28|few|TRBJ1-4
TGTGCCAGCGGCGGGACAGGGGCGGGCGAAAAACTGTTTTTT
CASGGTGAGEKLFF
>.|TRBV11-2|many|TRBJ2-1
TGTGCCAGCAGCACCTTCCGCACGAGGGGGATTAGCTCCTACAATGAGCAGTTCTTC
CASSTFRTRGISSYNEQFF
>TRBD2|TRBV7-3|.|TRBJ2-2
TGTGCCAGCAGCTTAAACGCGGGAGTAAGGTCCGGGGAGCTGTTTTTT
CASSLNAGVRSGELFF
>.|TRBV7-9|.|TRBJ1-4
TGTGCCAGCAGCTCGGGATACACTAATGAAAAACTGTTTTTT
CASSSGYTNEKLFF